This T cell receptor (beta chain) is from a study of CD8+ T cells in alopecia areata. Study context: It was oral tofacitinib, at 5 to 10 mg twice daily, that treated patients received.

Study conclusions and caveats: An increase in clonality over normal scalp was evident in lesional scalp, especially alopecia totalis/universalis.

Comment on this clone: Antigen: not known.

Following RNA extraction, reverse transcription yielded cDNA that acted as the sequencing template. TCRdb's table, derived via immunoSEQ multiplex PCR, lists solely in-frame clones and lacks some. The sample includes some 150,000 clones, roughly 62% of them seen just once. Samples from alopecia areata patients were lesional scalp punch biopsies and peripheral blood. The receptor was isolated from a human donor with alopecia areata. Sequences were derived from CD4+ T cells sorted from blood, sampled at week 0.

The CDR3 nucleotides read TGTGCCAGCAGCTCAGGCAGGGGTGAGACCCAGTACTTC. Translation gives CASSSGRGETQYF. This chain joins TRBV11-3 and TRBJ2-5; maybe TRBD1 (6 bases). Germline values: CDR1 SGHNT, CDR2 YENEEA. The ends were cut back, 4 bases at V and 5 bases at J, with 11 bases in the middle. The CDR3 has 13 residues. Complete variable domain (other parts from reference TRBV11-3 and TRBJ2-5): EAGVVQSPRYKIIEKKQPVAFWCNPISGHNTLYWYLQNLGQGPELLIRYENEEAVDDSQLPKDRFSAERLKGVDSTLKIQPAELGDSAVYLCASSSGRGETQYFGPGTRLLVL.